This TCR beta chain was captured by sequencing in a study of blood T cell repertoires in COVID-19. Overall study context: Sites across the United States, Italy and Spain contributed samples from acute and convalescent COVID-19. T cells, B-cell-depleted T cells, or PBMCs provided the cDNA or gDNA that served as material.

Exposed volunteers were people who met a COVID-19 case within 2 weeks before study entry. This CDR3 comprises 13 residues. Germline V lookup: CDR1 SGHNT, CDR2 YENEEA. V was cut by 2 bases and J by 4 bases, with 8 bases left in between. For this clone: At the DNA level, this CDR3 is encoded by other sequences in the same sample as well.

Authors' methods: Estimated nucleated cell counts came from reference gene primer amplification. The protocol was immunoSEQ multiplex PCR, while the TCRdb copy is restricted to in-frame clones and leaves out a portion. That table is the source of V, J and clone size, and D and trimming were worked out from the DNA. The sample shows under 250,000 clones, approximately 88% of them seen only once. The TCR was taken from a woman under 40 who had been exposed to COVID-19. The source material was PBMCs or T cells enriched from blood (not recorded which). J is TRBJ2-5 and V is TRBV11-3; tentative D call: TRBD2 (6 bases). The CDR3 DNA sequence: TGTGCCAGCAGCTTACAGGGAGGAGAGACCCAGTACTTC. It encodes CASSLQGGETQYF.